This TCR beta chain was captured in a study of T cells after yellow fever vaccination. The study's findings and limits: Although most clonotypes did not, a small share appeared in both CD4 and CD8 compartments. Primary-vaccination clones mostly resurfaced post-booster (just under 98% CD4, 75% to 90% CD8).

TCRdb re-called the 5' RACE reads with MiXCR, one entry per CDR3 protein. The profile shows roughly 350,000 distinct CDR3 sequences, approximately 4% of them singletons. A remark on this clonotype: Antigen: not known.

This specimen consisted of PBMCs, obtained 5 days after the yellow fever booster vaccination. The TCR was taken from a man aged 18 to 29 who received the YFV17D yellow fever vaccine.

The CDR3 spells CASGLVHRVGGELFF. The CDR3 nucleotides are TGTGCTAGTGGTTTGGTCCACAGGGTTGGCGGGGAGCTGTTTTTT. The chain joins TRBV12-5 to TRBJ2-2; TRBD1 might be the D (6 bases). CDR3 size: 15 residues. V was cut by 0 bases and J by 7 bases, with 12 bases left in between. The germline V gene encodes CDR1 LGHNT and CDR2 FRNRAP.